Below, 20 T cell receptor beta chains from the same sample are listed, as sequenced in a study of a mutant IDH1 vaccine in newly diagnosed glioma. Documented time point: baseline, week 1 (first vaccination visit). Indicated treatment: pre-vaccination baseline after standard-of-care therapy. Data came from immunoSEQ multiplex PCR; TCRdb stores just in-frame clones and leaves some out. The sample has approximately 70,000 clones; around 79% are singletons. Specimen: PBMCs, collected from a glioma patient treated with radiotherapy, temozolomide or both. The receptors derive from a man aged 50 or older with glioma.

In this sample, this clone turned up a few times. The chain couples TRBV6-6 to TRBJ1-1; possible D gene TRBD1, 5 bases. The germline CDR1 and CDR2 sequences are MNHNY and SVGAGI (reference sequence). This CDR3 spans 13 amino acids. Trimming took off 7 bases at V and 7 bases at J, with 16 bases between the two ends. CDR3 sequence (DNA): TGTGCCAGCACCGCAGGTTGGGGCCTTGAAGCTTTCTTT. Translating it yields CASTAGWGLEAFF.

This chain links TRBV7-2 with TRBJ2-7; TRBD1 might be the D (5 bases). V gave up 4 bases and J gave up 4 bases, with 14 bases separating them. Germline values: CDR1 SGHTA, CDR2 FQGNSA. The CDR3 sequence is 14 residues long. This CDR3 reads CASSYQTDRYEQYF. DNA of the CDR3: TGTGCCAGCAGCTACCAGACAGATAGATACGAGCAGTACTTC.

The chain uses TRBV28 and TRBJ2-2; a weak D match, TRBD2 (7 bases). Germline V gene lookup returns CDR1 MDHEN and CDR2 SYDVKM. This CDR3 is 15 amino acids long. Trimming cost V 10 bases and J 1 base, with 16 bases left between them. The CDR3 spells CATGGGGQNTGELFF. The CDR3 DNA reads TGTGCCACCGGGGGAGGGGGGCAGAACACCGGGGAGCTGTTTTTT.

The V gene is TRBV29-1, the J gene TRBJ2-5; 9 positions match TRBD1. Trimming removed 3 bases from V and 2 bases from J; junction bases left unmatched: 1. The CDR3 loop spans 13 amino acids. Germline loops: CDR1 SQVTM, CDR2 ANQGSEA. CDR3 sequence (DNA): TGCAGCGTTGACGGACAGGGGCAAGAGACCCAGTACTTC. Translated, it gives CSVDGQGQETQYF.

This clone appeared once. This chain uses TRBV20-1 with TRBJ2-1; the D is unclear. This CDR3 is built from 11 residues. Germline CDR1 DFQATT, CDR2 SNEGSKA (reference sequence). V was shortened by 5 bases and J by 6 bases, with 8 bases between the two germline ends. The CDR3 region is CSAFGRNEQFF. The CDR3 DNA sequence: TGCAGTGCTTTTGGGCGCAATGAGCAGTTCTTC.

The chain combines TRBV4-1 with TRBJ2-7, with D uncertain. Per the germline V gene, CDR1 is MGHRA and CDR2 is YSYEKL. CDR3 size: 17 residues. The ends were cut back, 0 bases at V and 0 bases at J, with 15 bases in the middle. DNA for the CDR3: TGCGCCAGCAGCCAAGATCATTTGGTCTTGAGCTCCTACGAGCAGTACTTC. Its protein product is CASSQDHLVLSSYEQYF.

J is TRBJ1-5 and V is TRBV4-1; 7 bases are a match to TRBD1. Trimming at V came to 4 bases and at J to 6 bases, leaving 9 bases not matched to a gene. The CDR3 contains 15 residues. CDR1 and CDR2 from the germline V gene are MGHRA and YSYEKL. Here the CDR3 reads CASSRHRGDGQPQHF. The CDR3, as DNA: TGCGCCAGCAGCCGACACAGGGGAGACGGTCAGCCCCAGCATTTT.

V gene TRBV2 combines with J gene TRBJ1-2; TRBD1 is a possible D gene (5 bases). CDR1 is SNHLY, CDR2 FYNNEI, per germline. There are 18 residues in the CDR3. The ends were cut back, 0 bases at V and 2 bases at J, with 19 bases in the middle. The CDR3: CASSEARQGTQVNYGYTF. In DNA, the CDR3 is TGTGCCAGCAGTGAAGCGCGGCAGGGAACCCAAGTAAACTATGGCTACACCTTC.

This rearrangement joins TRBV11-1 to TRBJ2-1; D possibly corresponds to TRBD2 (6 bases). The ends were cut back, 1 base at V and 0 bases at J, with 7 bases in the middle. Germline CDR1 SGHAT, CDR2 FQDESV (reference sequence). This CDR3 is 15 amino acids long. CDR3 bases: TGTGCCAGCAGCTTAGAACTAGCCTCCTACAATGAGCAGTTCTTC. This encodes CASSLELASYNEQFF.

The CDR3 protein is CASSILAAGDTEAFF. The DNA of the CDR3 is TGTGCCAGTAGTATTTTGGCGGCGGGGGACACTGAAGCTTTCTTT. The genes are TRBV19 and TRBJ1-1; D is possibly TRBD1 (5 bases). The V end lost 3 bases, the J end lost 3 bases, and 14 bases lay between the germline ends. The germline V gene encodes CDR1 LNHDA and CDR2 SQIVND (reference sequence). This CDR3 spans 15 amino acids.

This sequence joins TRBV30 and TRBJ2-7; 9 bases fit TRBD1. The CDR3 loop spans 15 amino acids. V lost 0 bases, J lost 2 bases, and 5 bases stayed unmatched. Per germline, CDR1 GTSNPN and CDR2 SVGIG (reference sequence). CDR3 sequence: CAWSVRGQGPYEQYF. CDR3 coding DNA: TGTGCCTGGAGTGTACGGGGACAGGGACCCTACGAGCAGTACTTC. Filled out from reference TRBV30 and TRBJ2-7, the complete variable domain reads SQTIHQWPATLVQPVGSPLSLECTVEGTSNPNLYWYRQAAGRGLQLLFYSVGIGQISSEVPQNLSASRPQDRQFILSSKKLLLSDSGFYLCAWSVRGQGPYEQYFGPGTRLTVT.

This clone occurred a few times. The chain is built from TRBV10-3 and TRBJ1-2, with D perhaps matching TRBD1 (5 bases). Trimming took off 9 bases at V and 3 bases at J, with 11 bases between the two ends. CDR3 length: 12 residues. CDR1 and CDR2 (germline): ENHRY, SYGVKD. The CDR3: CAIGTSDYGYTF. DNA of the CDR3: TGTGCCATTGGGACCTCCGACTATGGCTACACCTTC.

A word on this clone: A read error may explain this, as a much larger clone is one base away. The genes are TRBV10-3 and TRBJ1-2; D not certain. Per the germline V gene, CDR1 is ENHRY and CDR2 is SYGVKD. CDR3 length: 12 residues. Trimming stripped 4 bases from V and 1 base from J, with 4 bases between. CDR3 protein: CAISGDNYGYTF. As DNA, the CDR3 is TGTGCCATCAGTGGGGATAACTATGGCTACACCTTC.

This chain connects TRBV1 to TRBJ1-4; the table gives TRBD1 as D, unverified against the DNA. TRBV1 is a pseudogene locus. The CDR3 has 15 residues. The CDR3 reads CTSSSGTGTNEKLFF. For the CDR3, the DNA is TGCACCAGCAGCTCCGGGACAGGGACTAATGAAAAACTGTTTTTT.

The chain has TRBV5-8 and TRBJ1-2, with a tentative D call TRBD1 (5 bases). CDR1 is SGHTS and CDR2 is YDEGEE in the germline V gene. V gave up 3 bases and J gave up 0 bases, with 12 bases separating them. The CDR3 covers 15 residues. DNA of the CDR3: TGTGCCAGCAGCTCCTGGGGCGGGACTAACTATGGCTACACCTTC. Its protein is CASSSWGGTNYGYTF.

The V and J genes are TRBV28 and TRBJ2-3; the match to TRBD1 covers 10 bases. This CDR3 spans 15 amino acids. Germline lookup yields CDR1 MDHEN and CDR2 SYDVKM. Trimming cost V 5 bases and J 4 bases; bases outside gene matches: 6. CDR3 protein: CASSPGQGLPDTQYF. CDR3 coding DNA: TGTGCCAGCAGTCCGGGACAGGGGTTACCAGATACGCAGTATTTT.

The rearrangement joins TRBV29-1 to TRBJ1-2; D remains ambiguous. Deletions cut 4 bases from V and 4 bases from J, with 10 bases between. CDR1 SQVTM and CDR2 ANQGSEA come from the germline V gene. This CDR3 has 12 amino acids. Here the CDR3 DNA reads TGCAGCGTTGGACCTCATGGCTATGGCTACACCTTC. Translation gives CSVGPHGYGYTF.

CDR3 region: CASSLRPEEETQYF. The CDR3 DNA reads as TGTGCCAGCAGCTTACGGCCGGAAGAAGAGACCCAGTACTTC. The V gene is TRBV7-3, the J gene TRBJ2-5; no reliable D call. CDR3 length: 14 residues. Trimming took 2 bases from V and 3 from J, leaving 10 bases between them. Germline loops: CDR1 SGHTA, CDR2 FQGTGA. Using reference TRBV7-3 and TRBJ2-5 for the parts outside the CDR3, the full variable domain is GAGVSQTPSNKVTEKGKYVELRCDPISGHTALYWYRQSLGQGPEFLIYFQGTGAADDSGLPNDRFFAVRPEGSVSTLKIQRTERGDSAVYLCASSLRPEEETQYFGPGTRLLVL.

This clone appeared a single time. V usage is TRBV27 and J usage is TRBJ1-5, with 9 positions matching TRBD1. This CDR3 has 17 residues. Trimming removed 8 bases from V and 0 bases from J; junction bases left unmatched: 11. The germline CDR1 and CDR2 sequences are MNHEY and SMNVEV (reference sequence). Written as DNA, the CDR3 is TGTGCCAGCGGGAGGACAGGGGCCCCTTATAGCAATCAGCCCCAGCATTTT. It codes for CASGRTGAPYSNQPQHF.

This clone occurred a few times. The CDR3 nucleotides read TGCGCCAGCAGCCACTCGCGGGGCAAGGGTAACACTGAAGCTTTCTTT. Translating it yields CASSHSRGKGNTEAFF. V and J are TRBV4-1 and TRBJ1-1, with D perhaps matching TRBD1 (5 bases). The V end lost 3 bases, the J end lost 2 bases, and 16 bases lay between the germline ends. Germline assignment: CDR1 MGHRA and CDR2 YSYEKL. This CDR3 contains 16 residues.